These T cell receptor beta chains were read from a single sample in a study of control samples from healthy donors and cancer patients. Data came from immunoSEQ multiplex PCR; TCRdb stores just in-frame clones and leaves some out. The sample has almost 95,000 clones, over 75% seen once. The sequencing sample was made of blood. The receptor set was obtained from a young woman in good health. CDR3s include the opening cysteine and the closing phenylalanine or tryptophan. A D gene is named only where the DNA matches it firmly. Only part of the rows carry a size: once, few, many, or a class if the clone is expanded.

NA	NA	TRBV5-6	TRBJ1-2	TGTGCCAGCAGCACTAAGGACAGCTATGGCTACACCTTC	CASSTKDSYGYTF
NA	TRBD1	TRBV19	TRBJ1-1	TGTGCCAGTAGTATTACAGGGGCTGGAAACACTGAAGCTTTCTTT	CASSITGAGNTEAFF
NA	TRBD1	TRBV6-5	TRBJ1-2	TGTGCCAGCAGTTTGACAGGGGGCGCGAACTATGGCTACACCTTC	CASSLTGGANYGYTF
NA	NA	TRBV7-9	TRBJ2-6	TGTGCCAGCAGCTTAGGTTCGGGGATTGGGGCCAACGTCCTGACTTTC	CASSLGSGIGANVLTF
NA	TRBD1	TRBV6-6	TRBJ1-6	TGTGCCAGCAGTCGCAGGGGGGAGTCTTCACCCCTCCACTTT	CASSRRGESSPLHF
once	NA	TRBV21-1	TRBJ1-2	TGTGCCAGCAGCAGGTGGGGCTACACCTTC	CASSRWGYTF
NA	NA	TRBV5-1	TRBJ1-2	TGCGCCAGCAGCACCCCGATTGGGGGGGGAAGTCCGTTCACCTATGGCTACACCTTC	CASSTPIGGGSPFTYGYTF
NA	NA	TRBV19	TRBJ1-4	TGTGCCAGTAGTATTATTTTTACCGCGGTGAATGAAAAACTGTTTTTT	CASSIIFTAVNEKLFF
NA	NA	TRBV19	TRBJ1-2	TGTGCCAGTAGGAGCAGGGAGGGCTATGGCTACACCTTC	CASRSREGYGYTF
few	NA	TRBV5-6	TRBJ1-3	TGTGCCAGCAGCTTTGGCTTAGGGCATACTGGAAACACCATATATTTT	CASSFGLGHTGNTIYF
NA	TRBD2	TRBV19	TRBJ2-1	TGTGCCAGTAGTGATGCCGGGACTACCCACAATGAGCAGTTCTTC	CASSDAGTTHNEQFF
NA	TRBD2	TRBV4-1	TRBJ2-5	TGCGCCAGCAGCCAGACTAGCGGGGGGTCCCAAGAGACCCAGTACTTC	CASSQTSGGSQETQYF
NA	TRBD2	TRBV11-2	TRBJ2-3	TGTGCCAGCAGCTTCTTGACTAGCGGCTCCACAGATACGCAGTATTTT	CASSFLTSGSTDTQYF
NA	NA	TRBV4-1	TRBJ2-7	TGCGCCAGCAGGCTAGTAGTCACCAGCGACGAGCAGTACTTC	CASRLVVTSDEQYF
NA	NA	TRBV3-1/TRBV3-2	TRBJ1-2	TGTGCCAGCAGCCAAGGGACAGCTAACTATGGCTACACCTTC	CASSQGTANYGYTF
few	NA	TRBV19	TRBJ2-6	TGTGCCAGCCAGGTCTCTGGGGCCAACGTCCTGACTTTC	CASQVSGANVLTF
NA	NA	TRBV19	TRBJ1-1	TGTGCCAGTTCTGGACTCAACCGAGGGACTGAAGCTTTCTTT	CASSGLNRGTEAFF
NA	NA	TRBV6-5	TRBJ1-2	TGTGCCACCACCCGAGAGGAAAGGGCCTATGGCTACACCTTC	CATTREERAYGYTF
NA	NA	TRBV10-1	TRBJ2-7	TGCGCCAGCAGTGAAGTTAAGGGCTCCTACGAGCAGTACTTC	CASSEVKGSYEQYF
NA	TRBD1	TRBV6-6	TRBJ1-5	TGTGCCAGCAGGGCGAACGGGACAGGAGATCAGCCCCAGCATTTT	CASRANGTGDQPQHF
once	NA	TRBV24-1	TRBJ2-7	TGTGCCACCAGTGATTATACAGGATCGCAGTACTTC	CATSDYTGSQYF
once	NA	TRBV5-1	TRBJ2-4	TGCGCCAGCAGCTTGAACGGCGGTAACATTCAGTACTTC	CASSLNGGNIQYF
NA	TRBD2	TRBV4-2	TRBJ2-7	TGTGCCAGCAGCTATCGACTAGCGGGCGATGAAGACCCCTACGAGCAGTACTTC	CASSYRLAGDEDPYEQYF
NA	TRBD1	TRBV10-3	TRBJ1-5	TGTGCCACCGCGGGACAGTTAAATCAGCCCCAGCATTTT	CATAGQLNQPQHF
NA	NA	TRBV4-1	TRBJ1-2	TGCGCCAGCAGCCAAGATCCTTTTAATAACTATGGCTACACCTTC	CASSQDPFNNYGYTF
NA	NA	TRBV5-1	TRBJ2-2	TGCGCCAGCAGCTTGAGTGGGGATCTGGCCGGGGAGCTGTTTTTT	CASSLSGDLAGELFF
NA	NA	TRBV7-2	TRBJ1-1	TGTGCCAGCAGCTTTTCCAGGCTGACTGAAGCTTTCTTT	CASSFSRLTEAFF
NA	NA	TRBV7-2	TRBJ1-2	TGTGCCAGCAGCTTAGGGGACACCTTTAACTATGGCTACACCTTC	CASSLGDTFNYGYTF
few	TRBD2	TRBV13	TRBJ2-1	TGTGCCGCCTCCGGGGGGAGCTCCTACAATGAGCAGTTCTTC	CAASGGSSYNEQFF
NA	TRBD1	TRBV5-4	TRBJ1-2	TGTGCCAGCAGCTTGGGGGGGACAGCTAACTATGGCTACACCTTC	CASSLGGTANYGYTF
NA	NA	TRBV6-2/TRBV6-3	TRBJ1-2	TGTGCCAGCAGTTACCTACAGGGCCATGGCTACACCTTC	CASSYLQGHGYTF
NA	NA	TRBV20-1	TRBJ2-2	TGCAGTGCTAGTGGGTACGGGGAGCTGTTTTTT	CSASGYGELFF
NA	NA	TRBV7-9	TRBJ1-1	TGTGCCAGCAGCGCCGCCGGGTCCAAAGGGACTGAAGCTTTCTTT	CASSAAGSKGTEAFF
NA	NA	TRBV18	TRBJ2-7	TGTGCCAGCTCACGCCAGGGACCCAGCTCCTACGAGCAGTACTTC	CASSRQGPSSYEQYF
NA	NA	TRBV5-1	TRBJ1-5	TGCGCCAGCAGCTTGGACAGGATGAATCAGCCCCAGCATTTT	CASSLDRMNQPQHF
once	TRBD1	TRBV19	TRBJ1-2	TGTGCCAGTAGTGCTACGACAGGGTCAAACTATGGCTACACCTTC	CASSATTGSNYGYTF
NA	NA	TRBV19	TRBJ2-7	TGTGCCAGTAGTATAAGGATGAGCCACTACGAGCAGTACTTC	CASSIRMSHYEQYF
medium-sized	TRBD1	TRBV5-5	TRBJ1-2	TGTGCCAGCAGCCACACGACAGGGCCCCTCTATGGCTACACCTTC	CASSHTTGPLYGYTF